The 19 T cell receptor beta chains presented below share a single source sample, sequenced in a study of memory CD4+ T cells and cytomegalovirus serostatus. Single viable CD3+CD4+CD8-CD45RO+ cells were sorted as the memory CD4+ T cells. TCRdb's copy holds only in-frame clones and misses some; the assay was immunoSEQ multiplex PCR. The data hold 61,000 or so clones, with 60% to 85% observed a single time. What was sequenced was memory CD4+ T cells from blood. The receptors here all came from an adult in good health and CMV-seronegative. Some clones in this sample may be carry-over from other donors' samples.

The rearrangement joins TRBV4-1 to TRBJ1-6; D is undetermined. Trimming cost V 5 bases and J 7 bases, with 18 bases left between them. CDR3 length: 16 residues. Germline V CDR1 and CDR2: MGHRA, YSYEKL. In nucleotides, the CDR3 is TGCGCCAGCAGCGGCGGGCGGGCAGGCAGAAATTCACCCCTCCACTTT. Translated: CASSGGRAGRNSPLHF.

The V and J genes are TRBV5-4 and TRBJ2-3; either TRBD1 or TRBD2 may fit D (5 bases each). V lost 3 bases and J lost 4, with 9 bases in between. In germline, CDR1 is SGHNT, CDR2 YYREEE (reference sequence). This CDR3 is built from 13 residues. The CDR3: CASSWGTADTQYF. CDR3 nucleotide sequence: TGTGCCAGCAGCTGGGGGACGGCAGATACGCAGTATTTT.

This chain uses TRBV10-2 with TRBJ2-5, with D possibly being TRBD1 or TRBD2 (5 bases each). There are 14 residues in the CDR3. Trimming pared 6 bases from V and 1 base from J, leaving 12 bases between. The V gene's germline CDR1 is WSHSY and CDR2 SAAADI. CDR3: CASSPQRGQETQYF. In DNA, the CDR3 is TGCGCCAGCAGCCCTCAGAGGGGCCAAGAGACCCAGTACTTC.

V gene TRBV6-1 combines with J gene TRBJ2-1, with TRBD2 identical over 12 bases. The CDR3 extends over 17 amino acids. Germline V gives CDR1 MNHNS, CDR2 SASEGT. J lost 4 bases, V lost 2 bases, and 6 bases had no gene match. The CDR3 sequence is CASSEMYGLAGYNEQFF. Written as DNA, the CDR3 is TGTGCCAGCAGTGAAATGTATGGACTAGCGGGATACAATGAGCAGTTCTTC.

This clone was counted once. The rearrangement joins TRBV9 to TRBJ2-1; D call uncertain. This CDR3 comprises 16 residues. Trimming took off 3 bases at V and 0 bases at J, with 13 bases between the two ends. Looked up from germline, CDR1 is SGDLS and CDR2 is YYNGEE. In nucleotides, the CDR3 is TGTGCCAGCAGCGGTACCGTCGGAAGCTCCTACAATGAGCAGTTCTTC. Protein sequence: CASSGTVGSSYNEQFF.

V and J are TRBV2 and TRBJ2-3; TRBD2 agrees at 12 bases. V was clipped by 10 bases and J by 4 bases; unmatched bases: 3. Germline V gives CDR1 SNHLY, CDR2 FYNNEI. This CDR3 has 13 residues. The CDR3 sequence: CATSGGGADTQYF. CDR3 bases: TGTGCCACTAGCGGGGGGGGCGCAGATACGCAGTATTTT.

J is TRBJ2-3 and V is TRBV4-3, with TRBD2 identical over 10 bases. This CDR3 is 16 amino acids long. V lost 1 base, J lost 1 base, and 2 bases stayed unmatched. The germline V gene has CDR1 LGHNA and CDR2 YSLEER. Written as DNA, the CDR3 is TGCGCCAGCAGCCAAGCTACTAGCGGGGGCACAGATACGCAGTATTTT. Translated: CASSQATSGGTDTQYF.

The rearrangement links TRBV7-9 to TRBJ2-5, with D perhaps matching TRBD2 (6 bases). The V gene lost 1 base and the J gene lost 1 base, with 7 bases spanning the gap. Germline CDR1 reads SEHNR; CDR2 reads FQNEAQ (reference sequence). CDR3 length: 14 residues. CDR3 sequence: CASSLGTTQETQYF. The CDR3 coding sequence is TGTGCCAGCAGCTTAGGGACTACCCAAGAGACCCAGTACTTC.

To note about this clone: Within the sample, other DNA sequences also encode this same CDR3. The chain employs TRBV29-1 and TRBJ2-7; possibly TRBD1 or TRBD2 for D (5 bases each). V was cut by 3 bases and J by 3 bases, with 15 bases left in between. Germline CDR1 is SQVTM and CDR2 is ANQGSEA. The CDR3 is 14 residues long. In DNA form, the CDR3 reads TGCAGCGTTGATCGCGGGCAGGGTAGCTACGAGCAGTACTTC. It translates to CSVDRGQGSYEQYF.

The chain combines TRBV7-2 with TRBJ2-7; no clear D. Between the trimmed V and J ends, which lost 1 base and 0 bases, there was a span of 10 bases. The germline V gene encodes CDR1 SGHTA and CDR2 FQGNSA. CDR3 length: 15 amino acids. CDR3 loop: CASSLDPGSSYEQYF. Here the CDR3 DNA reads TGTGCCAGCAGCTTAGATCCAGGTTCCTCCTACGAGCAGTACTTC.

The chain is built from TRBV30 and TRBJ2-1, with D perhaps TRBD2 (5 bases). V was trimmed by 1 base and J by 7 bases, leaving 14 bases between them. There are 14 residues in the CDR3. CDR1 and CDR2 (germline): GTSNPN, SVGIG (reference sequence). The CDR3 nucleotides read TGTGCCTGGAGTGCCACCGCGGGTGGGAATGAGCAGTTCTTC. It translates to CAWSATAGGNEQFF. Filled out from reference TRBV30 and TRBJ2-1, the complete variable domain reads SQTIHQWPATLVQPVGSPLSLECTVEGTSNPNLYWYRQAAGRGLQLLFYSVGIGQISSEVPQNLSASRPQDRQFILSSKKLLLSDSGFYLCAWSATAGGNEQFFGPGTRLTVL.

The DNA for the CDR3 is TGTGCCAGCTGCAGACAGGTTTCGGCAGATACGCAGTATTTT. It encodes CASCRQVSADTQYF. The chain is built from TRBV27 and TRBJ2-3, with D perhaps TRBD1 (6 bases). The CDR3 contains 14 residues. V shed 8 bases and J shed 4 bases, with 16 bases lying between them. Germline assignment: CDR1 MNHEY and CDR2 SMNVEV (reference sequence).

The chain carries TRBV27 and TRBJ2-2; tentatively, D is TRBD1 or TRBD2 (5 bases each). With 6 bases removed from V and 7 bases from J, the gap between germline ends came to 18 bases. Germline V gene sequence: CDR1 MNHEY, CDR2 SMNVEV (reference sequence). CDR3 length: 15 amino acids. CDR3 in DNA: TGTGCCAGCAGCCTCTATGGGACCACCTACGGGGAGCTGTTTTTT. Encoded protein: CASSLYGTTYGELFF.

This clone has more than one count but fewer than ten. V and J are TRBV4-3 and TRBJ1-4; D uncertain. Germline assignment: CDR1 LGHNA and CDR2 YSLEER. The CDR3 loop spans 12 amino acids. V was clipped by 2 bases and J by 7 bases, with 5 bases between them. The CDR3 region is CASSQRGEKLFF. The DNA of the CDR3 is TGCGCCAGCAGCCAAAGAGGTGAAAAACTGTTTTTT.

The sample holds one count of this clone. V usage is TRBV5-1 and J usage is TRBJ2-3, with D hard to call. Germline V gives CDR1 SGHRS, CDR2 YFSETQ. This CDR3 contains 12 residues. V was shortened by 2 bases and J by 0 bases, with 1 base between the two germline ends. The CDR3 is CASSFSTDTQYF. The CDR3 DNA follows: TGCGCCAGCAGCTTTAGCACAGATACGCAGTATTTT.

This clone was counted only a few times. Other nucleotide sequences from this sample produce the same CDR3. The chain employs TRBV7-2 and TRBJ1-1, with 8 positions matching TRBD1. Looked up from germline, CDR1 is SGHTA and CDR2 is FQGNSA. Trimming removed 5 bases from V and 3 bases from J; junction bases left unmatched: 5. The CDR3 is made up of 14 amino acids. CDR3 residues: CASSLQGGDTEAFF. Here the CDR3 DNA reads TGTGCCAGCAGCCTACAGGGGGGAGACACTGAAGCTTTCTTT.

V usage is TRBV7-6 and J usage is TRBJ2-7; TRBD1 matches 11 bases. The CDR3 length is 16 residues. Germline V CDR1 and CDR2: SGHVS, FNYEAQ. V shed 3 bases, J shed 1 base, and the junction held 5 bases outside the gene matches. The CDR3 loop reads CASSFGGTGGSYEQYF. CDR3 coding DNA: TGTGCCAGCAGCTTTGGTGGGACAGGGGGATCCTACGAGCAGTACTTC.

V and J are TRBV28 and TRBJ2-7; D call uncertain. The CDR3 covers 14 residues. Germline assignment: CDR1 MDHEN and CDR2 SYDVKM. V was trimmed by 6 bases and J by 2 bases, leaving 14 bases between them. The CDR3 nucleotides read TGTGCCAGCAGCTCCTGGACGGAGACCTACGAGCAGTACTTC. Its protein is CASSSWTETYEQYF.

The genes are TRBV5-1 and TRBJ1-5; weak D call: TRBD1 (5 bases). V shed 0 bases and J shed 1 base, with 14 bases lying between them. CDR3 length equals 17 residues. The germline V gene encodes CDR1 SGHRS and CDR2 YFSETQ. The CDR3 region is CASSLGPGGGSNQPQHF. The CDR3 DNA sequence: TGCGCCAGCAGCTTGGGCCCGGGGGGAGGGAGCAATCAGCCCCAGCATTTT.